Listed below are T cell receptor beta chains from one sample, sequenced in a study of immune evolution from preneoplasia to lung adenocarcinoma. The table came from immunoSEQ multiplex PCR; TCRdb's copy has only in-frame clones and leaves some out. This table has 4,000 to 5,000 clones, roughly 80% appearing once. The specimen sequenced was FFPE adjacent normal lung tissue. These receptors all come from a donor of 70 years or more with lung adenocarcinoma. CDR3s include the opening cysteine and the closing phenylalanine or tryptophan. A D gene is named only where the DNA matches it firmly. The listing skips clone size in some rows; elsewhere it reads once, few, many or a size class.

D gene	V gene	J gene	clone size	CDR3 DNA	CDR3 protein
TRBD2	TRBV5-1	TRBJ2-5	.	TGCGCCAGCAGCTTCCCCGCGGGGGGACAAGAGACCCAGTACTTC	CASSFPAGGQETQYF
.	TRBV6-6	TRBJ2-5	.	TGTGCCAGCAGTTACTCACTAGAGACCCAGTACTTC	CASSYSLETQYF
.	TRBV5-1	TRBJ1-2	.	TGCGCCAGCGGGGACATCTATGGCTACACCTTC	CASGDIYGYTF
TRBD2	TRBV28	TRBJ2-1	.	TGTGCCAGCAGTTCTGCGGGACTAGCGGGTATTGAGCAGTTCTTC	CASSSAGLAGIEQFF
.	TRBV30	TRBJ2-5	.	TGTGCCTGGAGTGTATCCGCGGAGACCCAGTACTTC	CAWSVSAETQYF
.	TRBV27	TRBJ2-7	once	TGTGCCAGCAGTTCAGGGCTCCCCCCCTACGAGCAGTACTTC	CASSSGLPPYEQYF
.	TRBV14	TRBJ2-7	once	TGTGCCAGCAGCCACAAACCGGGACGCAGGTACTTC	CASSHKPGRRYF
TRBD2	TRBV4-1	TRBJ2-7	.	TGCGCCAGCAGCCAATACTTAGCGGGGCTGATCTACGAGCAGTACTTC	CASSQYLAGLIYEQYF
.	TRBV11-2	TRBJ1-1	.	TGTGCCAGCAGCCTAAATCTGGGGGCGCGAAACACTGAAGCTTTCTTT	CASSLNLGARNTEAFF
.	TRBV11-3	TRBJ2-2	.	TGTGCCAGCAGTTCGCCGAGGGCGGAGAACACCGGGGAGCTGTTTTTT	CASSSPRAENTGELFF
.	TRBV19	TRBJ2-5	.	TGTGCCTCGTCTGGAGGGTGGGGAGAGACCCAGTACTTC	CASSGGWGETQYF
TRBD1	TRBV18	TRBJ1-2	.	TGTGCCAGCTCAACCCAGGGGGGAACTAACTATGGCTACACCTTC	CASSTQGGTNYGYTF
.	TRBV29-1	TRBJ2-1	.	TGCAGCGTAAACAGGGAGTTATACAATGAGCAGTTCTTC	CSVNRELYNEQFF
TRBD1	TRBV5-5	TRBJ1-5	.	TGTGCCAGCAGCAAAGGACAGGGAATCAATCAGCCCCAGCATTTT	CASSKGQGINQPQHF
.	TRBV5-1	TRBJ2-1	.	TGCGCCAGCAGCTTCATGACAGGCTCCTACAATGAGCAGTTCTTC	CASSFMTGSYNEQFF
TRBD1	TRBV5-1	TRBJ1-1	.	TGCGCCAGCAGCTTGTTTCCTGGGACAGGGGGCCACACTGAAGCTTTCTTT	CASSLFPGTGGHTEAFF
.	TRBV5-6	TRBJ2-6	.	TGTGCCACCACGGCTAGTTCTGGGGCCAACGTCCTGACTTTC	CATTASSGANVLTF
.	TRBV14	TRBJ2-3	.	TGTGCCAGCAGCCAAGTCCGGGGGTTTAGCACAGATACGCAGTATTTT	CASSQVRGFSTDTQYF
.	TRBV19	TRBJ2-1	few	TGTGCCAGTAGTATTGGGCAACACAATGAGCAGTTCTTC	CASSIGQHNEQFF
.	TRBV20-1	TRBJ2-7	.	TGCAGTGGGAAACGGGACTACGAGCAGTACTTC	CSGKRDYEQYF
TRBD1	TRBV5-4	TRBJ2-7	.	TGTGCCAGCAGCACCGGACAGGGGGGTTTCTCCTACGAGCAGTACTTC	CASSTGQGGFSYEQYF
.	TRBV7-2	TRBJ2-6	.	TGTGCCAGCAGCGGCCCAGGGGCCAACGTCCTGACTTTC	CASSGPGANVLTF
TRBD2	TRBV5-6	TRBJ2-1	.	TGTGCCAGCAGCTTGATAGCTAGCGGAACCAATGAGCAGTTCTTC	CASSLIASGTNEQFF
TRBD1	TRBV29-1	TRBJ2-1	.	TGCAGCGGCCGGGACAGGGCCTACAATGAGCAGTTCTTC	CSGRDRAYNEQFF
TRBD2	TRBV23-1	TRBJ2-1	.	TGCGCCAGCAGTCCGACTAGCGGGAGGGCCCTCAATGAGCAGTTCTTC	CASSPTSGRALNEQFF
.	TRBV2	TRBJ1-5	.	TGTGCCAGCACCGGGACGGAGAATCAGCCCCAGCATTTT	CASTGTENQPQHF
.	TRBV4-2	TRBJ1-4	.	TGTGCCAGCAGCCAAGCCGCCAGCAGGGCTGAAAAACTGTTTTTT	CASSQAASRAEKLFF
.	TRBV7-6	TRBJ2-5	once	TGTGCCAGCAGCTTGCCTGGGACCACGGAGACCCAGTACTTC	CASSLPGTTETQYF
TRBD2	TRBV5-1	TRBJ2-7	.	TGCGCCAGCAGCCGTGGGGGACTAGCGGGAGGATCATCCTACGAGCAGTACTTC	CASSRGGLAGGSSYEQYF
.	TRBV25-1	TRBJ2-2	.	TGTGCCAGCAGTGAACGGACGGCGACGAACACCGGGGAGCTGTTTTTT	CASSERTATNTGELFF
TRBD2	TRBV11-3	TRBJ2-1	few	TGTGCCAGCAGCCCGAATACGGCTAGCGGGGAGCAGTTCTTC	CASSPNTASGEQFF
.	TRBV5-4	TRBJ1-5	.	TGTGCCAGCAGGGAAGGACAGCTCGGGCCCCAGCATTTT	CASREGQLGPQHF
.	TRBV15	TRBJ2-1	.	TGTGCCACCAGCAGAGATGGGGGAAACAATGAGCAGTTCTTC	CATSRDGGNNEQFF
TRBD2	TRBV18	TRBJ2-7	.	TGTGCCAGCTCACCCGGGACTAGCGGGAAAGAGCAGTACTTC	CASSPGTSGKEQYF
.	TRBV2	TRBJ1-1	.	TGTGCCAGCCGGGCAGGAATGAACACTGAAGCTTTCTTT	CASRAGMNTEAFF
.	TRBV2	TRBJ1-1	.	TGTGCCAGCAGTGATATAATGTCGAGAGGGTACGCTTTCTTT	CASSDIMSRGYAFF